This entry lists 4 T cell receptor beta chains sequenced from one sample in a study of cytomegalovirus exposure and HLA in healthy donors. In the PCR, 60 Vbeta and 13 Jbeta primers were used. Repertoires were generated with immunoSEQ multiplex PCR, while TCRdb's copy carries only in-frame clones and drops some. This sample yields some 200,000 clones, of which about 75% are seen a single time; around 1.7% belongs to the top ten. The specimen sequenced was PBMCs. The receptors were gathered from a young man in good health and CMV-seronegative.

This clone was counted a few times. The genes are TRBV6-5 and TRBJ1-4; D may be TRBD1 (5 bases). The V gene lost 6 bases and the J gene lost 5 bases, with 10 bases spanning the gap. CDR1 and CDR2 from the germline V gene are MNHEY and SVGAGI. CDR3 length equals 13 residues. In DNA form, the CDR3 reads TGTGCCAGCAGCTTGACAGAAAATGAAAAACTGTTTTTT. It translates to CASSLTENEKLFF.

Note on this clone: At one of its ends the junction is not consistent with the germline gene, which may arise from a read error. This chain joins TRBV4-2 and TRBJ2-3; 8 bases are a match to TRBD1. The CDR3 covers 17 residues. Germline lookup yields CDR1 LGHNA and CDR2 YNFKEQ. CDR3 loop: CASSQGLFRTGRDTQCF. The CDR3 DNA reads TGTGCCAGCAGCCAAGGATTGTTCCGGACAGGGAGAGATACGCAGTGTTTT.

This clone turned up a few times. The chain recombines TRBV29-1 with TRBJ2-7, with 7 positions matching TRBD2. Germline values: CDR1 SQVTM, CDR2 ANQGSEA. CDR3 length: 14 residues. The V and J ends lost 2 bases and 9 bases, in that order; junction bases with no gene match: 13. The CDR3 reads CSVEMSRGREGQYF. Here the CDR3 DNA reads TGCAGCGTTGAAATGTCTCGCGGGAGAGAGGGGCAGTACTTC.

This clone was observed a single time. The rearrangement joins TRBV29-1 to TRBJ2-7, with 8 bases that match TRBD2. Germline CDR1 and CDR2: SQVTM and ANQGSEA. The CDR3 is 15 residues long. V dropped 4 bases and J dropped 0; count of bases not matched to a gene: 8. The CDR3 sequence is CSVGPAGAPSYEQYF. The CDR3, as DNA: TGCAGCGTTGGCCCAGCGGGAGCCCCCTCCTACGAGCAGTACTTC.